The clone carrying this T cell receptor beta chain was picked up a small number of times. Its antigen remains unknown. Each sample yielded at least 5.5 micrograms of PBMC total RNA. V lost 0 bases and J 3 bases, leaving 6 bases between the germline ends. This CDR3 has 15 amino acids. CDR1 is LNHNV and CDR2 is YYDKDF in the germline V gene (reference sequence). This record belongs to a study of blood T cells in healthy people across ages. General study points: Calculation of diversity from one million T cells yielded estimates considered to be underestimates.

Sample-barcoded 5' priming and a J-beta primer mix drove a second PCR of 7 to 11 cycles. A template-switch adaptor that had 12 random nucleotides put a tag on each cDNA molecule. TCRdb reprocessed the 5' RACE reads with MiXCR, giving one entry per CDR3 protein. The sample carries about 1.4 million distinct CDR3 sequences, around 59% recorded once. This receptor was identified in a man younger than 35 in good health. The source material was blood. The chain joins TRBV15 to TRBJ1-6; D call uncertain. The CDR3 region is CATSRESFYNSPLHF. CDR3 DNA: TGTGCCACCAGCAGAGAATCATTCTATAATTCACCCCTCCACTTT.